A selection of T cell receptor beta chains follows, all from one sample in a study of cytomegalovirus exposure and HLA in healthy donors. Profiling relied on immunoSEQ multiplex PCR, and the TCRdb table lists in-frame clones only, not all of them. The table shows 130,000 or so clones, with 84% occurring only once. Sequenced input: PBMCs. These receptors were collected from a woman under 30 in good health and CMV-seropositive. CDR3s include the opening cysteine and the closing phenylalanine or tryptophan. The order of the fields is V gene, clone size, J gene, CDR3 length, D gene, CDR3 protein, CDR3 DNA. A D gene is named only where the DNA matches it firmly. Expanded clones are given a class, and other clones once, few, many or no size at all.

TRBV11-2	.	TRBJ1-1	14	.	CASSSDSAYTEAFF	TGTGCCAGCAGCTCAGACAGCGCGTACACTGAAGCTTTCTTT
TRBV28	.	TRBJ1-2	15	.	CASSKDSSSNYGYTF	TGTGCCAGCAGTAAAGACAGCTCCTCTAACTATGGCTACACCTTC
TRBV6-1	.	TRBJ1-2	10	.	CASSRYGYTF	TGTGCCAGCAGTCGTTATGGCTACACCTTC
TRBV6-1	.	TRBJ2-5	14	TRBD1	CASSNDRVQETQYF	TGTGCCAGCAGCAATGACAGGGTCCAAGAGACCCAGTACTTC
TRBV27	.	TRBJ2-1	12	.	CASSLTGNEQFF	TGTGCCAGCAGTTTAACGGGGAATGAGCAGTTCTTC
TRBV23-1	few	TRBJ2-1	16	.	CASSQFTRRPYNEQFF	TGCGCCAGCAGTCAATTTACGAGGAGACCCTACAATGAGCAGTTCTTC
TRBV19	.	TRBJ2-1	15	TRBD1	CASSPGQGSYNEQFF	TGTGCCAGTAGCCCGGGACAGGGGTCCTACAATGAGCAGTTCTTC
TRBV7-9	.	TRBJ1-1	14	.	CASSHPEGNTEAFF	TGTGCCAGCAGCCACCCAGAGGGGAACACTGAAGCTTTCTTT
TRBV29-1	.	TRBJ2-7	14	TRBD2	CSVEARLAGEEQYF	TGCAGCGTTGAAGCCCGACTAGCGGGGGAGGAGCAGTACTTC
TRBV2	.	TRBJ1-3	15	.	CASSIDRTAGNTIYF	TGTGCCAGCAGTATCGACAGGACTGCTGGAAACACCATATATTTT
TRBV5-1	few	TRBJ1-5	16	.	CASSLGVGGGNQPQHF	TGCGCCAGCAGCTTGGGGGTTGGGGGCGGCAATCAGCCCCAGCATTTT
TRBV5-4	.	TRBJ2-7	15	TRBD1	CASSLTGQGEDEQYF	TGTGCCAGCAGCTTGACCGGACAGGGGGAGGACGAGCAGTACTTC
TRBV7-2	few	TRBJ2-1	16	TRBD2	CASSPFRLAGYNEQFF	TGTGCCAGCAGCCCCTTCCGACTAGCAGGGTACAATGAGCAGTTCTTC
TRBV10-1	.	TRBJ2-3	16	.	CASSEIGKSSTDTQYF	TGCGCCAGCAGTGAGATCGGGAAGTCTAGCACAGATACGCAGTATTTT